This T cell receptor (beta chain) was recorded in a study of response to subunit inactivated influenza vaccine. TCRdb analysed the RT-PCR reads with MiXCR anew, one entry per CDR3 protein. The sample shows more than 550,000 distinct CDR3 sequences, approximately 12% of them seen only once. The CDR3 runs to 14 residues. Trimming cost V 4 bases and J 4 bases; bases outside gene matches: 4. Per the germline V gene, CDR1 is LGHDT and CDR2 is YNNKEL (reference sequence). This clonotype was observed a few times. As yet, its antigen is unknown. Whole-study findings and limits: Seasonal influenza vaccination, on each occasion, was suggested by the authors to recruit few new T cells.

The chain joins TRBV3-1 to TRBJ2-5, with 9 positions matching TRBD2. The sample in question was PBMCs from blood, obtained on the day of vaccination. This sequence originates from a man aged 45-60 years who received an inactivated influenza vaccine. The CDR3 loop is CASSLAGETETQYF. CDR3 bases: TGTGCCAGCAGCCTAGCGGGAGAGACAGAGACCCAGTACTTC.